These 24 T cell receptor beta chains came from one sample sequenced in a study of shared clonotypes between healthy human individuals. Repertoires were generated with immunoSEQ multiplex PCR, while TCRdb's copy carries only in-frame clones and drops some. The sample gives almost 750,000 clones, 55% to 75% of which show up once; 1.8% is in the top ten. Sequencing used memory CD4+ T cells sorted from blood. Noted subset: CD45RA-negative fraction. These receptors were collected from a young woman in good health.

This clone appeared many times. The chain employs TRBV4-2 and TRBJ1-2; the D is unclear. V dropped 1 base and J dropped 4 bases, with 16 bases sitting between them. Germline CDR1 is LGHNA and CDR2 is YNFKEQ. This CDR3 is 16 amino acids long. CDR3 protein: CASSQGTPERVYGYTF. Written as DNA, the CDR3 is TGTGCCAGCAGCCAAGGGACTCCGGAACGGGTCTATGGCTACACCTTC.

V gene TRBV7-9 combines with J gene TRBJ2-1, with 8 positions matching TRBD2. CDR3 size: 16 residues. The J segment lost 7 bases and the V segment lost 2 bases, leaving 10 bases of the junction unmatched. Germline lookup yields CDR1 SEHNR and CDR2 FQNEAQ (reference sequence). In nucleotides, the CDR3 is TGTGCCAGCAGCTTAATTGGCGGGAGGAGGAAAAATGAGCAGTTCTTC. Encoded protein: CASSLIGGRRKNEQFF.

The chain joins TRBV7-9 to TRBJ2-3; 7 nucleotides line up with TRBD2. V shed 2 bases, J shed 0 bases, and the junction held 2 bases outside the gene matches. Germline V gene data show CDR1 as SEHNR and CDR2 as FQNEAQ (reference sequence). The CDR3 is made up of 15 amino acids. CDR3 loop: CASSLTSASTDTQYF. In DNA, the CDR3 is TGTGCCAGCAGCTTAACTAGCGCTAGCACAGATACGCAGTATTTT.

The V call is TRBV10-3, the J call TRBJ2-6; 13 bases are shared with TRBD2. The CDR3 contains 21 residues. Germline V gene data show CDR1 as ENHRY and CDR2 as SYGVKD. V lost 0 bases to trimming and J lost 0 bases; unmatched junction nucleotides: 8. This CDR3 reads CAISESLGTSGTSSGANVLTF. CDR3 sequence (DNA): TGTGCCATCAGTGAGTCTCTCGGGACTAGCGGGACAAGCTCTGGGGCCAACGTCCTGACTTTC.

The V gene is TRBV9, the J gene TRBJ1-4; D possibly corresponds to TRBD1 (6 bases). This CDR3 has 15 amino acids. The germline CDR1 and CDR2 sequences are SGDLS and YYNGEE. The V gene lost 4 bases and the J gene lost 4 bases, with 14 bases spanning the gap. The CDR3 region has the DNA TGTGCCAGCAGCACAACAGGGACCTTTAATGAAAAACTGTTTTTT. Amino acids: CASSTTGTFNEKLFF.

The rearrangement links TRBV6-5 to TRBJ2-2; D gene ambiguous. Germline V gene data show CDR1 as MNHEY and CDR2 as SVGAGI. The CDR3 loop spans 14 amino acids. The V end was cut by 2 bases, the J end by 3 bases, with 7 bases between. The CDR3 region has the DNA TGTGCCAGCAGTTACAACCCCTACACCGGGGAGCTGTTTTTT. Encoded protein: CASSYNPYTGELFF.

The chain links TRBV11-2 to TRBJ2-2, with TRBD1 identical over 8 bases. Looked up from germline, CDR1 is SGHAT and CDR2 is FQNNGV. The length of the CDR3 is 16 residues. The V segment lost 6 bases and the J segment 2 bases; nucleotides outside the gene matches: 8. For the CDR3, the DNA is TGTGCCAGCAGGCGGGCAGGGGGCAGCAACACCGGGGAGCTGTTTTTT. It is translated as CASRRAGGSNTGELFF. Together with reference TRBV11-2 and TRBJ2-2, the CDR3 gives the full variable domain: EAGVAQSPRYKIIEKRQSVAFWCNPISGHATLYWYQQILGQGPKLLIQFQNNGVVDDSQLPKDRFSAERLKGVDSTLKIQPAKLEDSAVYLCASRRAGGSNTGELFFGEGSRLTVL.

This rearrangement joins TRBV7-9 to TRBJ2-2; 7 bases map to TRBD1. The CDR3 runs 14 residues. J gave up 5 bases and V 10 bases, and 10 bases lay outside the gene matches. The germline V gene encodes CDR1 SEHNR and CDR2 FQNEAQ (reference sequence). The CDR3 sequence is CATQSGTVTGELFF. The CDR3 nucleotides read TGTGCCACCCAGTCCGGGACAGTAACCGGGGAGCTGTTTTTT.

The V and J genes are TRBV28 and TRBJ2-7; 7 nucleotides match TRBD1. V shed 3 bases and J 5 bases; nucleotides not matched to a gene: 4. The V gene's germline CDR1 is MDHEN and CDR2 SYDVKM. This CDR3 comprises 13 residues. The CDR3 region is CASSFQGEDEQYF. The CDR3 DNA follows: TGTGCCAGCAGTTTCCAGGGGGAAGACGAGCAGTACTTC.

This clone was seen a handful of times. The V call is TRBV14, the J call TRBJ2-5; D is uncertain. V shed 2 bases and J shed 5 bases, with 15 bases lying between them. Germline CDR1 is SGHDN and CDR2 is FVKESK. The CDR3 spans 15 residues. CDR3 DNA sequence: TGTGCCAGCAGCCAACGCTCAAGGCTTTGGGAGACCCAGTACTTC. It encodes CASSQRSRLWETQYF.

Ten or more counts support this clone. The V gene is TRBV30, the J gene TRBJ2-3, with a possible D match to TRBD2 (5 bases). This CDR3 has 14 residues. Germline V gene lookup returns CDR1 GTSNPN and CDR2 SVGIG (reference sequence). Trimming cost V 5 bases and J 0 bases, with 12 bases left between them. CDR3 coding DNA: TGTGCCTGGTCCAAGGGCGGGAGCACAGATACGCAGTATTTT. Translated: CAWSKGGSTDTQYF.

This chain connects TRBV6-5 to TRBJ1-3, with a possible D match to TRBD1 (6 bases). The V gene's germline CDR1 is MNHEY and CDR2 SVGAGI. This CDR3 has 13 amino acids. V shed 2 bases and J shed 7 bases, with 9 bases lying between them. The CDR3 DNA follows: TGTGCCAGCAGTTACGATAGGGGGAACACCATATATTTT. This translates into CASSYDRGNTIYF.

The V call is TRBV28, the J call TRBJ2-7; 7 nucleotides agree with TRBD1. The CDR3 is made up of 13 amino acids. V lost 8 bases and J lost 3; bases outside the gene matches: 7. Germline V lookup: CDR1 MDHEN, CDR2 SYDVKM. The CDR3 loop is CASGGQFYYEQYF. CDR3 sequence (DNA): TGTGCCAGCGGGGGACAGTTTTACTACGAGCAGTACTTC.

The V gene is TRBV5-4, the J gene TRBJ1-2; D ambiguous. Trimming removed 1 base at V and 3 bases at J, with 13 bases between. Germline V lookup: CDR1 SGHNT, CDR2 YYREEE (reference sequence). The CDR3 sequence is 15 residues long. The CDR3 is CASSLYATDYYGYTF. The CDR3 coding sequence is TGTGCCAGCAGCTTGTACGCCACGGATTACTATGGCTACACCTTC. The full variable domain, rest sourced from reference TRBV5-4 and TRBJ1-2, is ETGVTQSPTHLIKTRGQQVTLRCSSQSGHNTVSWYQQALGQGPQFIFQYYREEENGRGNFPPRFSGLQFPNYSSELNVNALELDDSALYLCASSLYATDYYGYTFGSGTRLTVV.

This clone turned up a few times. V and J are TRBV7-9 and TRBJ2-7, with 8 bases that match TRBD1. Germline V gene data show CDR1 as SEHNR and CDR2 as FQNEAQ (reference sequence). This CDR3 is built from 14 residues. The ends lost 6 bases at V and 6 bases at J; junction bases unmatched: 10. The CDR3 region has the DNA TGTGCCAGCAGGACGGGACAGGTCCTCTCCGAGCAGTACTTC. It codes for CASRTGQVLSEQYF.

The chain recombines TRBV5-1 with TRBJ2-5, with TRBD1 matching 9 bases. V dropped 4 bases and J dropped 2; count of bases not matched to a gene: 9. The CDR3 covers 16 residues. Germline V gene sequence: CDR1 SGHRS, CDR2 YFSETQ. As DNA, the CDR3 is TGCGCCAGCAGCGCCTCGACAGGGGGGGTACAAGAGACCCAGTACTTC. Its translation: CASSASTGGVQETQYF.

The CDR3 sequence is CSTDDRGPLTQYF. The CDR3 DNA reads as TGCAGCACCGATGACAGGGGGCCACTTACGCAGTATTTT. J is TRBJ2-3 and V is TRBV29-1; 10 bases are a match to TRBD1. Looked up from germline, CDR1 is SQVTM and CDR2 is ANQGSEA. This CDR3 spans 13 amino acids. The trim removed 8 bases at V and 8 bases at J, leaving 10 bases unmatched.

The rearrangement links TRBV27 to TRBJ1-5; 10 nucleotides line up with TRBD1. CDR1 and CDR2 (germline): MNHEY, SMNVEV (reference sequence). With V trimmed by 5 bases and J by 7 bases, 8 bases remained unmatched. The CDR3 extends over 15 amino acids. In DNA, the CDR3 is TGTGCCAGCAGTCGGAGGGGACAGGGGCTACAGCCCCAGCATTTT. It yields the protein CASSRRGQGLQPQHF.

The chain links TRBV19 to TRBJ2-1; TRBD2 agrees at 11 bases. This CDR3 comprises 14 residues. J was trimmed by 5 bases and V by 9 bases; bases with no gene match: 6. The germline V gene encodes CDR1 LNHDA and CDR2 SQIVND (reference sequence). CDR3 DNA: TGTGCCAGACGGGGACTAGCGGATAACAATGAGCAGTTCTTC. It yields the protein CARRGLADNNEQFF.

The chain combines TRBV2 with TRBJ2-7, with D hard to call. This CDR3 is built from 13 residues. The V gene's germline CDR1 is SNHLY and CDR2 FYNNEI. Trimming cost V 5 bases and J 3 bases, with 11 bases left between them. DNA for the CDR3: TGTGCCAGCAGTATGGCTAGAGTCTACGAGCAGTACTTC. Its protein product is CASSMARVYEQYF.

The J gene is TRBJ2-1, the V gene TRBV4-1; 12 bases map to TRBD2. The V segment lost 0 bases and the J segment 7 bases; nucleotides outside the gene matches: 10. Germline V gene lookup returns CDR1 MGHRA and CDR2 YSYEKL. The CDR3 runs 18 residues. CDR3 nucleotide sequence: TGCGCCAGCAGCCAAGATAAGGCTAGCGGGAGGGCCAGGAATGAGCAGTTCTTC. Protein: CASSQDKASGRARNEQFF.

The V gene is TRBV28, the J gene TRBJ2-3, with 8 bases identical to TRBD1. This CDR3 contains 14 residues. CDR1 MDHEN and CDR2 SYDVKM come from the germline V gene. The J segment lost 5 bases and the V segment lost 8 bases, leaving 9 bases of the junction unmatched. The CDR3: CASLSGGAVDTQYF. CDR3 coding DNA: TGTGCCAGCCTTTCAGGGGGCGCGGTAGATACGCAGTATTTT.

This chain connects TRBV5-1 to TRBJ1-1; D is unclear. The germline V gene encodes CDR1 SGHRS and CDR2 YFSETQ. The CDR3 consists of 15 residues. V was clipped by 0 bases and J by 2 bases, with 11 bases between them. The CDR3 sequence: CASSLEWPRNTEAFF. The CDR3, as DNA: TGCGCCAGCAGCTTGGAGTGGCCGAGAAACACTGAAGCTTTCTTT.

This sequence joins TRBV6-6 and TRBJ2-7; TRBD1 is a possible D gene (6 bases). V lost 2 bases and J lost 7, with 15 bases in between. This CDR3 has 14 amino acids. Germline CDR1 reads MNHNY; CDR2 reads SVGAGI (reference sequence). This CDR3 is CASSYLNRVREQYF. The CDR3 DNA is TGTGCCAGCAGTTACCTTAACAGGGTTCGGGAGCAGTACTTC.